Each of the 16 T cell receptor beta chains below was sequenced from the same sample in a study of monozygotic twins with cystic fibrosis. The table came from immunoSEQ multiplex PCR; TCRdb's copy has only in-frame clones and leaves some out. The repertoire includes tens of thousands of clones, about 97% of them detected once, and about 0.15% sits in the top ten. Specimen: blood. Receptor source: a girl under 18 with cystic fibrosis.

The CDR3: CASTLAGALTGELFF. The CDR3 DNA reads as TGTGCCAGCACCCTAGCGGGAGCCCTCACCGGGGAGCTGTTTTTT. J is TRBJ2-2 and V is TRBV28, with 10 bases identical to TRBD2. Germline trimming cut 7 bases from V and 4 bases from J; bases unmatched to any gene: 6. There are 15 residues in the CDR3. CDR1 is MDHEN and CDR2 is SYDVKM in the germline V gene.

CDR3 sequence: CASSQEGQGRQPQHF. For the CDR3, the DNA is TGTGCCAGCAGCCAAGAAGGGCAGGGCCGACAGCCCCAGCATTTT. The chain has TRBV14 and TRBJ1-5, with TRBD1 as a possible D gene (5 bases). CDR3 size: 15 residues. Germline assignment: CDR1 SGHDN and CDR2 FVKESK. Trimming took off 0 bases at V and 7 bases at J, with 13 bases between the two ends. Full variable domain (rest looked up from reference TRBV14 and TRBJ1-5): EAGVTQFPSHSVIEKGQTVTLRCDPISGHDNLYWYRRVMGKEIKFLLHFVKESKQDESGMPNNRFLAERTGGTYSTLKVQPAELEDSGVYFCASSQEGQGRQPQHFGDGTRLSIL.

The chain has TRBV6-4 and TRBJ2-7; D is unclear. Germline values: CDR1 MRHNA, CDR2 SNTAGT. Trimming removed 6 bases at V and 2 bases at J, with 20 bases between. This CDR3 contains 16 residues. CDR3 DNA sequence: TGTGCCAGCAGAAATTGCCCCTGTTTGTGCCCCTACGAGCAGTACGTC. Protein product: CASRNCPCLCPYEQYV.

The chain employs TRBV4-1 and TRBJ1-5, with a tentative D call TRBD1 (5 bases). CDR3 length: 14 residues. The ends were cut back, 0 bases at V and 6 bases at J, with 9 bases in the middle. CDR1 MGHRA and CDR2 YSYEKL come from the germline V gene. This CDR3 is CASSQEARVQPQHF. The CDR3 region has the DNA TGCGCCAGCAGCCAAGAGGCCAGGGTTCAGCCCCAGCATTTT.

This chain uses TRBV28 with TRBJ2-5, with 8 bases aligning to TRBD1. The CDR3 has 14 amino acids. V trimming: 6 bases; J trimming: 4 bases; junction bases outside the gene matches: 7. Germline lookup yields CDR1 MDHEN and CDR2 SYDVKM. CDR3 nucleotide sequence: TGTGCCAGCAGCCTAGCAGGGGGCCCAGAGACCCAGTACTTC. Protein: CASSLAGGPETQYF.

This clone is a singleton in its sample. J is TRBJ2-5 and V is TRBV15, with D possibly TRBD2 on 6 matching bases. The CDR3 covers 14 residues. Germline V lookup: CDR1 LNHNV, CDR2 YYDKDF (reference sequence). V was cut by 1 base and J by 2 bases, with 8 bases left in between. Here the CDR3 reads CATSRGSGQETQYF. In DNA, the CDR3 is TGTGCCACCAGCAGAGGTAGCGGACAAGAGACCCAGTACTTC.

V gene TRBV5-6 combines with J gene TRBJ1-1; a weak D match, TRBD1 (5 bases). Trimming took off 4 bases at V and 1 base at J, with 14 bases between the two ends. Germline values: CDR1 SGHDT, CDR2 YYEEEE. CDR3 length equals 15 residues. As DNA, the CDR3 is TGTGCCAGCAGCCCTGGACATGTCGAGAACACTGAAGCTTTCTTT. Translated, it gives CASSPGHVENTEAFF.

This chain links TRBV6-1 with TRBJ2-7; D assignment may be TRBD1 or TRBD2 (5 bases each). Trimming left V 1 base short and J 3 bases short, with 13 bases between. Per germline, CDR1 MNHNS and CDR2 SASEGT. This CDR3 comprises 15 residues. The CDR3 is CASSEGRDLYYEQYF. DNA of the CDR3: TGTGCCAGCAGTGAAGGACGGGACCTATACTACGAGCAGTACTTC.

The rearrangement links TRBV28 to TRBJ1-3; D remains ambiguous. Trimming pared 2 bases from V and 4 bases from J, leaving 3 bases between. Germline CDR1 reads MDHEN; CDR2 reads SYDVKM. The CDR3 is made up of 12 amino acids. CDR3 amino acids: CASSLPGNTIYF. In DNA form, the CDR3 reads TGTGCCAGCAGTTTACCAGGAAACACCATATATTTT.

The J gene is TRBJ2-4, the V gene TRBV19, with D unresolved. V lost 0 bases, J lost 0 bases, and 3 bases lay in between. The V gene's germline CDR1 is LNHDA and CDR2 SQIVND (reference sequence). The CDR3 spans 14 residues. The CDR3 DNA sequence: TGTGCCAGTAGTATAGAAGTAGCCAAAAACATTCAGTACTTC. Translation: CASSIEVAKNIQYF. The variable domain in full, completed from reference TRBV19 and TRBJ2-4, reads DGGITQSPKYLFRKEGQNVTLSCEQNLNHDAMYWYRQDPGQGLRLIYYSQIVNDFQKGDIAEGYSVSREKKESFPLTVTSAQKNPTAFYLCASSIEVAKNIQYFGAGTRLSVL.

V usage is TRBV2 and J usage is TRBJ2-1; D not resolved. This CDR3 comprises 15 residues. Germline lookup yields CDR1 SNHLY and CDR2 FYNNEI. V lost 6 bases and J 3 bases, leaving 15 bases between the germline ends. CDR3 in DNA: TGTGCCAGCAGCGGCACTATAGACAACTACAATGAGCAGTTCTTC. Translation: CASSGTIDNYNEQFF.

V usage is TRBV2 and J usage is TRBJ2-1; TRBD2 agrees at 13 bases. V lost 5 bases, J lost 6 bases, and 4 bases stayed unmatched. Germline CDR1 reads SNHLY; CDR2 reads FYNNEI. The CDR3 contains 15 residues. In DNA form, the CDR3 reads TGTGCCAGCAGTTTACTAGCGGGAGGGCTCAATGAGCAGTTCTTC. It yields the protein CASSLLAGGLNEQFF.

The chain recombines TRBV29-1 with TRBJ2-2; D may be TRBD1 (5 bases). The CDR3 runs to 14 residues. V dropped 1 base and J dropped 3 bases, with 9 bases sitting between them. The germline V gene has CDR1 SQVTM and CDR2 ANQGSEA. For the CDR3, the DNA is TGCAGCGTTGAAGTAAGGGGCCACACCGGGGAGCTGTTTTTT. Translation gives CSVEVRGHTGELFF.

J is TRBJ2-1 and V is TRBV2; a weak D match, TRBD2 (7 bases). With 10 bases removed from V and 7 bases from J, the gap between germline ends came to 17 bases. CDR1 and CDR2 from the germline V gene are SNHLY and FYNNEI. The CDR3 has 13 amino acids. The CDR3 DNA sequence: TGTGCCACCAAAGGGGGGGTCGGGAATGAGCAGTTCTTC. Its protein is CATKGGVGNEQFF.

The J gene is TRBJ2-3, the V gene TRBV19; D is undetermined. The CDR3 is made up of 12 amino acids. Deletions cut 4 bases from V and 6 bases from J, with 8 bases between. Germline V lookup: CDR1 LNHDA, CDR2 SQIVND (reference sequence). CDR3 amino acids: CASSKNGDTQYF. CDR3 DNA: TGTGCCAGTAGTAAAAACGGGGATACGCAGTATTTT.

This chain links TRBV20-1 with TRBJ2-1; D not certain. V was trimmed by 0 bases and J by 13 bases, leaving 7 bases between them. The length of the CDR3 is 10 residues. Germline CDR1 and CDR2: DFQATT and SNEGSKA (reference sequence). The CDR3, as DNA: TGCAGTGCTAGAGATTATGTTCAGTTCTTC. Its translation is CSARDYVQFF.